This entry concerns a single TCR beta chain. Its antigen is not identified. Libraries for TCR beta were made by quantitative 5'-RACE with molecular barcodes. In TCRdb, the 5' RACE reads were re-called with MiXCR into one record per CDR3 protein. Among about 120,000 distinct CDR3 sequences listed, roughly an eighth were seen once. The data were taken from a study of CD8 T cells in ankylosing spondylitis. General study points: Among TCR beta sequences, a motif of 7 to 9 highly homologous variants appeared characteristic of ankylosing spondylitis blood.

V trimming: 4 bases; J trimming: 7 bases; junction bases outside the gene matches: 8. This CDR3 comprises 14 residues. Germline CDR1 is SGHRS and CDR2 is YFSETQ. The TCR comes from a female donor with ankylosing spondylitis or in good health (not recorded which). Sequences were obtained from blood, either unsorted or a sorted T cell fraction (not recorded which). The rearrangement joins TRBV5-1 to TRBJ1-2, with 9 nucleotides matching TRBD1. The CDR3 loop reads CASSTTGGGLGYTF. DNA for the CDR3: TGCGCCAGCAGCACGACAGGGGGAGGGCTTGGCTACACCTTC.